This T cell receptor beta chain was sequenced in a study of cytomegalovirus exposure and HLA in healthy donors. The primer mix had 60 Vbeta and 13 Jbeta primers. Data came from immunoSEQ multiplex PCR; TCRdb stores just in-frame clones and leaves some out. The sample records about 64,000 clones, roughly 80% being singletons. Findings of the study overall: TCR beta V- and J-gene trimming, according to a later analysis, was linked to a missense DCLRE1C variant. Reported performance of the classifier showed diagnosis of cytomegalovirus status with high specificity and sensitivity. Most TCR sequences were seen very rarely across donors, but some public TCRs occurred in many.

V lost 0 bases to trimming and J lost 0 bases; unmatched junction nucleotides: 6. The CDR3 covers 17 residues. CDR1 is SGDLS, CDR2 YYNGEE, per germline. In regard to this clone: Its cognate antigen is unknown.

This TCR came from a male donor in good health and CMV-seropositive. The chain links TRBV9 to TRBJ1-1; 9 bases map to TRBD1. The sample taken for sequencing was PBMCs. The CDR3 nucleotides are TGTGCCAGCAGCGTAGCTCCACAGGGGGCCATGAACACTGAAGCTTTCTTT. Its translation: CASSVAPQGAMNTEAFF.